Listed below are T cell receptor beta chains from one sample, sequenced in a study of vaccination and CD4 T cells after COVID-19. These TCRs' antigens remain unknown. TCRdb analysed the PCR reads with MiXCR anew, one entry per CDR3 protein. This table has roughly 16,000 distinct CDR3 sequences, 45% to 65% appearing once. The sample was CD4+ T cells from blood, cultured in vitro. Receptor source: a human donor who had recovered from COVID-19. Both conserved end residues are part of each CDR3.

>TRBV11-3
CASSLAALPSAYSYEQYF
>TRBV19
CASSRSWTGAFYEQYF
>TRBV6-1
CASSDGGSGVSYRTEAFF
>TRBV6-2/TRBV6-3
CASIPGSGRYEQYF
>TRBV20-1
CSASRRVGEKLFF
>TRBV6-4
CASRRTGTGGYTF
>TRBV7-2
CASSYNTGPGELFF
>TRBV20-1
CSARQGAGYTF
>TRBV7-9
CASSLAVRGDGYTF
>TRBV27
CASSLSPGQGAVFYGYTF
>TRBV10-3
CAIRGGQAQNTEAFF
>TRBV27
CASHRTGAYEQYF
>TRBV6-2/TRBV6-3
CASSPDRRQPQHF
>TRBV6-2/TRBV6-3
CASSSWSDTQYF
>TRBV6-5
CASSYVGGGLNYGYTF
>TRBV20-1
CSARQGPNEQFF
>TRBV19
CASSSGTAGSAGELFF
>TRBV18
CASSPPATNNGYTF
>TRBV4-3
CASSPKDYPGDEQFF
>TRBV20-1
CSARQRTSVNYNEQFF
>TRBV20-1
CSARDTQSGQPQHF
>TRBV2
CASLDRNTEAFF